This T cell receptor beta chain is drawn from a study of blood T cell repertoires in COVID-19. Only in-frame clones appear in the TCRdb table, and some are missing; sequencing was by immunoSEQ multiplex PCR. The data contain about 200,000 clones, around 84% of them singletons. Germline loops: CDR1 SGHRS, CDR2 YFSETQ. The CDR3 has 18 amino acids. V shed 4 bases and J 6 bases; nucleotides not matched to a gene: 10. The TCR sequence derives from a man over 45 with acute or convalescent COVID-19. Material for sequencing was peripheral blood. This chain links TRBV5-1 with TRBJ2-2; TRBD2 matches 15 bases. The CDR3 region is CASSPRTSGGALSGELFF. The CDR3 bases are TGCGCCAGCAGCCCTCGGACTAGCGGGGGGGCCTTGTCCGGGGAGCTGTTTTTT.